A single sample is the source of the 32 T cell receptor beta chains below, sequenced in a study of T cells in localized non-small cell lung cancer. Sequencing used immunoSEQ multiplex PCR; TCRdb keeps in-frame clones, though not all of them. The sample lists roughly 30,000 clones, roughly 94% occurring once. The sequences come from peripheral blood, collected before any cancer treatment. The receptors stem from a woman aged 35-70 years with stage I lung adenocarcinoma.

This chain uses TRBV6-5 with TRBJ2-1; no definite D call. This CDR3 has 15 residues. V was shortened by 2 bases and J by 0 bases, with 8 bases between the two germline ends. Germline lookup yields CDR1 MNHEY and CDR2 SVGAGI. The CDR3 bases are TGTGCCAGCAGTTACGACCGGAGCTCCTACAATGAGCAGTTCTTC. It translates to CASSYDRSSYNEQFF.

This chain joins TRBV28 and TRBJ2-1; D remains ambiguous. The CDR3 spans 12 residues. CDR1 is MDHEN and CDR2 is SYDVKM in the germline V gene. Trimming shortened V by 2 bases and J by 8 bases, and 7 bases separated the two germline ends. Here the CDR3 reads CASSLEGHEQFF. DNA for the CDR3: TGTGCCAGCAGTTTAGAAGGCCATGAGCAGTTCTTC.

This chain connects TRBV5-4 to TRBJ1-1; D call uncertain. The germline gives CDR1 SGHNT, CDR2 YYREEE (reference sequence). There are 15 residues in the CDR3. V lost 2 bases and J 0 bases, leaving 11 bases between the germline ends. The CDR3 region is CASSLTSSLNTEAFF. CDR3 DNA sequence: TGTGCCAGCAGCTTAACGTCCAGCTTGAACACTGAAGCTTTCTTT.

This chain joins TRBV6-5 and TRBJ1-2; a possible D gene is TRBD1 (6 bases). Germline values: CDR1 MNHEY, CDR2 SVGAGI. The CDR3 length is 15 residues. Between the trimmed V and J ends, which lost 3 bases and 3 bases, there was a span of 14 bases. Here the CDR3 DNA reads TGTGCCAGCAGTTATGTCGCAAAGGGGGACTATGGCTACACCTTC. Its protein is CASSYVAKGDYGYTF.

The sample holds one count of this clone. V gene TRBV7-2 combines with J gene TRBJ2-5, with a weak D call TRBD2 (6 bases). V was cut by 5 bases and J by 2 bases, with 12 bases left in between. This CDR3 contains 14 residues. Per the germline V gene, CDR1 is SGHTA and CDR2 is FQGNSA. The CDR3 DNA reads as TGTGCCAGCAGCCCACGGGCGGGGCAAGAGACCCAGTACTTC. It yields the protein CASSPRAGQETQYF.

The chain combines TRBV18 with TRBJ2-4; TRBD1 or TRBD2 may be the D gene (5 bases each). The germline V gene has CDR1 KGHSH and CDR2 LQKENI. V lost 3 bases and J 0 bases, leaving 9 bases between the germline ends. This CDR3 is 15 amino acids long. The CDR3 here is CASSPGRTAKNIQYF. CDR3 bases: TGTGCCAGCTCACCGGGACGGACAGCCAAAAACATTCAGTACTTC.

This chain joins TRBV6-1 and TRBJ1-1, with D perhaps matching TRBD1 (5 bases). Germline values: CDR1 MNHNS, CDR2 SASEGT. V was shortened by 5 bases and J by 0 bases, with 13 bases between the two germline ends. CDR3 length: 15 amino acids. The CDR3 DNA reads as TGTGCCAGCAGTTTAGCGGGACCGCTGAACACTGAAGCTTTCTTT. This sequence encodes CASSLAGPLNTEAFF.

V and J are TRBV5-4 and TRBJ1-1; TRBD1 agrees at 9 bases. Losses at the gene ends were 3 bases for V and 5 bases for J; bases not matched to a gene: 5. The CDR3 is 14 residues long. Germline V gives CDR1 SGHNT, CDR2 YYREEE (reference sequence). CDR3 amino acids: CASSSGQGRTEAFF. The CDR3 DNA reads as TGTGCCAGCAGCTCGGGACAGGGTAGGACTGAAGCTTTCTTT.

This sequence joins TRBV18 and TRBJ1-5; D uncertain. CDR1 and CDR2 (germline): KGHSH, LQKENI. The CDR3 is 13 residues long. Trimming pared 1 base from V and 8 bases from J, leaving 9 bases between. CDR3 sequence (DNA): TGTGCCAGCTCACCACAGGGTTATGAGCCCCAGCATTTT. Its protein is CASSPQGYEPQHF. Full variable domain (rest looked up from reference TRBV18 and TRBJ1-5): NAGVMQNPRHLVRRRGQEARLRCSPMKGHSHVYWYRQLPEEGLKFMVYLQKENIIDESGMPKERFSAEFPKEGPSILRIQQVVRGDSAAYFCASSPQGYEPQHFGDGTRLSIL.

The J gene is TRBJ2-2, the V gene TRBV19, with a tentative D call TRBD2 (7 bases). The V gene's germline CDR1 is LNHDA and CDR2 SQIVND (reference sequence). Trimming left V 3 bases short and J 4 bases short, with 9 bases between. The CDR3 length is 14 residues. The CDR3 DNA reads TGTGCCAGTAGTATCGGGGGGCCCACCGGGGAGCTGTTTTTT. This sequence encodes CASSIGGPTGELFF.

The chain is built from TRBV9 and TRBJ1-1; no clear D. The V and J ends lost 0 bases and 3 bases respectively, with 12 bases between them. The CDR3 length is 15 residues. The germline CDR1 and CDR2 sequences are SGDLS and YYNGEE. The CDR3 DNA reads as TGTGCCAGCAGCGTAGTTGGAGGGTCGTACACTGAAGCTTTCTTT. It translates to CASSVVGGSYTEAFF.

This chain links TRBV4-3 with TRBJ1-5; 7 nucleotides match TRBD1. CDR1 is LGHNA, CDR2 YSLEER, per germline. This CDR3 comprises 18 residues. The trim removed 0 bases at V and 6 bases at J, leaving 14 bases unmatched. CDR3 in DNA: TGCGCCAGCAGCCAAGATAGGTCAGGAGGGGGCGTGCGTCAGCCCCAGCATTTT. It specifies CASSQDRSGGGVRQPQHF.

This clone showed up just once. The chain joins TRBV19 to TRBJ2-7, with TRBD2 matching 7 bases. This CDR3 spans 13 amino acids. The V gene's germline CDR1 is LNHDA and CDR2 SQIVND (reference sequence). The V gene end was trimmed by 6 bases and the J gene end by 0 bases; junction bases not matched to a gene: 2. As DNA, the CDR3 is TGTGCCAGTAGGCGCGGGAGCTCCTACGAGCAGTACTTC. This encodes CASRRGSSYEQYF.

The chain employs TRBV6-1 and TRBJ1-5, with no clear D. The CDR3 runs to 14 residues. Trimming took off 4 bases at V and 10 bases at J, with 17 bases between the two ends. Germline V gene data show CDR1 as MNHNS and CDR2 as SASEGT. CDR3 sequence: CASSANWLEQPQHF. The CDR3 DNA sequence: TGTGCCAGCAGTGCTAATTGGTTAGAACAACCCCAGCATTTT.

This sequence joins TRBV5-5 and TRBJ1-2; D gene uncertain. Germline loops: CDR1 SGHKS, CDR2 YYEKEE (reference sequence). The length of the CDR3 is 13 residues. V was cut by 4 bases and J by 5 bases, with 12 bases left in between. The CDR3 DNA follows: TGTGCCAGCAGCCTACAAGGAGAGTATGGCTACACCTTC. Translation gives CASSLQGEYGYTF.

V is TRBV11-2 and J is TRBJ2-1; D ambiguous. CDR3 length: 15 residues. Trimming shortened V by 3 bases and J by 0 bases, and 9 bases separated the two germline ends. Germline CDR1 is SGHAT and CDR2 is FQNNGV. The CDR3 DNA is TGTGCCAGCAGCTTCCCTACGGGCTCCTACAATGAGCAGTTCTTC. Protein: CASSFPTGSYNEQFF.

V and J are TRBV19 and TRBJ2-7; no reliable D call. Germline V gene data show CDR1 as LNHDA and CDR2 as SQIVND (reference sequence). This CDR3 is built from 11 residues. V was shortened by 1 base and J by 5 bases, with 3 bases between the two germline ends. The CDR3 nucleotides are TGTGCCAGTAGTATAGCGGACGAGCAGTACTTC. It codes for CASSIADEQYF.

The V and J genes are TRBV5-4 and TRBJ2-7, with D possibly TRBD2 on 7 matching bases. This CDR3 has 14 amino acids. V was trimmed by 0 bases and J by 3 bases, leaving 10 bases between them. Germline-derived CDR1 and CDR2 are SGHNT and YYREEE (reference sequence). The chain's CDR3 is CASSLEGGDYEQYF. CDR3 bases: TGTGCCAGCAGCTTGGAGGGGGGGGACTACGAGCAGTACTTC.

The J gene is TRBJ2-7, the V gene TRBV21-1; no check of the table's D call, TRBD2, against the DNA was made. TRBV21-1 is given as a pseudogene. The CDR3 length is 15 residues. CDR3 sequence: CASSKGASGIYEQYF. As DNA, the CDR3 is TGTGCCAGCAGCAAAGGGGCTAGCGGGATCTACGAGCAGTACTTC.

The chain recombines TRBV6-1 with TRBJ1-2; 10 bases are shared with TRBD1. The J segment lost 5 bases and the V segment lost 6 bases, leaving 9 bases of the junction unmatched. The CDR3 contains 15 residues. From germline, CDR1 is MNHNS and CDR2 SASEGT. The CDR3 nucleotides read TGTGCCAGCAGCCCCGGACAGGGGGGTCGGTATGGCTACACCTTC. Its translation is CASSPGQGGRYGYTF.

The chain joins TRBV7-2 to TRBJ2-1; 7 bases fit TRBD2. Germline CDR1 SGHTA, CDR2 FQGNSA. CDR3 length equals 15 residues. V lost 5 bases, J lost 4 bases, and 8 bases stayed unmatched. CDR3 sequence: CASSTLAARYNEQFF. The CDR3 bases are TGTGCCAGCAGCACTCTAGCGGCTCGTTACAATGAGCAGTTCTTC.

CDR3: CASSMKGPFWGATNEKLFF. The CDR3 DNA is TGCGCCAGCAGCATGAAAGGCCCGTTCTGGGGTGCAACTAATGAAAAACTGTTTTTT. The chain is built from TRBV4-3 and TRBJ1-4, with D hard to call. Germline values: CDR1 LGHNA, CDR2 YSLEER. The germline V and J ends were trimmed by 5 bases and 0 bases, with 22 bases remaining between them. The CDR3 is 19 amino acids.

CDR3 loop: CASQAGAVNEKLFF. CDR3 in DNA: TGTGCCAGCCAGGCAGGGGCCGTCAATGAAAAACTGTTTTTT. This chain connects TRBV11-2 to TRBJ1-4; possibly TRBD1 for D (6 bases). This CDR3 spans 14 amino acids. Germline lookup yields CDR1 SGHAT and CDR2 FQNNGV. Trimming pared 8 bases from V and 5 bases from J, leaving 15 bases between. Full variable domain (rest looked up from reference TRBV11-2 and TRBJ1-4): EAGVAQSPRYKIIEKRQSVAFWCNPISGHATLYWYQQILGQGPKLLIQFQNNGVVDDSQLPKDRFSAERLKGVDSTLKIQPAKLEDSAVYLCASQAGAVNEKLFFGSGTQLSVL.

This rearrangement joins TRBV5-1 to TRBJ1-2; no firm D call. The CDR3 is made up of 15 amino acids. V lost 1 base, J lost 3 bases, and 13 bases lay in between. CDR1 is SGHRS, CDR2 YFSETQ, per germline. The CDR3 coding sequence is TGCGCCAGCAGCTTGTTTGACGGACCCGACTATGGCTACACCTTC. This codes for CASSLFDGPDYGYTF. Together with reference TRBV5-1 and TRBJ1-2, the CDR3 gives the full variable domain: KAGVTQTPRYLIKTRGQQVTLSCSPISGHRSVSWYQQTPGQGLQFLFEYFSETQRNKGNFPGRFSGRQFSNSRSEMNVSTLELGDSALYLCASSLFDGPDYGYTFGSGTRLTVV.

This chain links TRBV19 with TRBJ1-2; 9 bases are shared with TRBD1. Per the germline V gene, CDR1 is LNHDA and CDR2 is SQIVND (reference sequence). CDR3 size: 13 residues. V trimming: 8 bases; J trimming: 4 bases; junction bases outside the gene matches: 5. CDR3 region: CASSDRGFYGYTF. In DNA form, the CDR3 reads TGTGCCAGTTCAGACAGGGGGTTCTATGGCTACACCTTC.

The chain is built from TRBV9 and TRBJ2-5; the match to TRBD2 covers 13 bases. Trimming took 3 bases from V and 4 from J; bases not matched to a gene: 9. Germline V gene lookup returns CDR1 SGDLS and CDR2 YYNGEE. This CDR3 spans 17 amino acids. DNA of the CDR3: TGTGCCAGCAGCGCATCATCCGGGACTAGCGGGGTAGAGACCCAGTACTTC. It specifies CASSASSGTSGVETQYF.

The chain joins TRBV7-9 to TRBJ2-3; D is ambiguous. The CDR3 extends over 15 amino acids. Trimming cost V 5 bases and J 3 bases, with 15 bases left between them. Germline loops: CDR1 SEHNR, CDR2 FQNEAQ (reference sequence). The DNA for the CDR3 is TGTGCCAGCAGCCCGGGCCTTTTAGGTACAGATACGCAGTATTTT. Translation: CASSPGLLGTDTQYF.

The V and J genes are TRBV9 and TRBJ1-5; TRBD1 might be the D (5 bases). Between the trimmed V and J ends, which lost 4 bases and 7 bases, there was a span of 15 bases. This CDR3 region has 14 residues. Germline V gives CDR1 SGDLS, CDR2 YYNGEE. The CDR3 region is CASSRDGGLQPQHF. The CDR3 coding sequence is TGTGCCAGCAGCCGCGATGGGGGATTGCAGCCCCAGCATTTT.

V usage is TRBV9 and J usage is TRBJ2-3, with D possibly being TRBD1 or TRBD2 (5 bases each). Germline V gene sequence: CDR1 SGDLS, CDR2 YYNGEE. The CDR3 has 15 residues. V lost 4 bases to trimming and J lost 6 bases, with 18 bases between them. The CDR3 DNA is TGTGCCAGCAGCCCGGGGACGGGGCTTTTGGATACGCAGTATTTT. Its protein is CASSPGTGLLDTQYF.

The genes are TRBV11-3 and TRBJ2-3; 7 bases line up with TRBD2. V lost 8 bases and J lost 2; bases outside the gene matches: 10. CDR1 is SGHNT and CDR2 is YENEEA in the germline V gene. This CDR3 spans 15 amino acids. The CDR3 region has the DNA TGTGCCAGCTCGCAATGGGGGGGGGTCACAGATACGCAGTATTTT. Protein: CASSQWGGVTDTQYF. The whole variable domain, remainder taken from reference TRBV11-3 and TRBJ2-3, is EAGVVQSPRYKIIEKKQPVAFWCNPISGHNTLYWYLQNLGQGPELLIRYENEEAVDDSQLPKDRFSAERLKGVDSTLKIQPAELGDSAVYLCASSQWGGVTDTQYFGPGTRLTVL.

J is TRBJ2-7 and V is TRBV6-5; D unresolved. CDR1 MNHEY and CDR2 SVGAGI come from the germline V gene. V was pared by 0 bases and J by 0 bases, with 9 bases between. CDR3 length: 15 amino acids. The CDR3 sequence is CASSYSRSGSYEQYF. CDR3 coding DNA: TGTGCCAGCAGTTACTCGAGGTCAGGCTCCTACGAGCAGTACTTC.

The chain couples TRBV10-3 to TRBJ2-7; possible D gene TRBD2, 5 bases. Trimming stripped 9 bases from V and 5 bases from J, with 17 bases between. The CDR3 is made up of 13 amino acids. Per the germline V gene, CDR1 is ENHRY and CDR2 is SYGVKD. CDR3 coding DNA: TGTGCCATAAACCGGGATATTACCAACGAGCAGTACTTC. The encoded protein is CAINRDITNEQYF.